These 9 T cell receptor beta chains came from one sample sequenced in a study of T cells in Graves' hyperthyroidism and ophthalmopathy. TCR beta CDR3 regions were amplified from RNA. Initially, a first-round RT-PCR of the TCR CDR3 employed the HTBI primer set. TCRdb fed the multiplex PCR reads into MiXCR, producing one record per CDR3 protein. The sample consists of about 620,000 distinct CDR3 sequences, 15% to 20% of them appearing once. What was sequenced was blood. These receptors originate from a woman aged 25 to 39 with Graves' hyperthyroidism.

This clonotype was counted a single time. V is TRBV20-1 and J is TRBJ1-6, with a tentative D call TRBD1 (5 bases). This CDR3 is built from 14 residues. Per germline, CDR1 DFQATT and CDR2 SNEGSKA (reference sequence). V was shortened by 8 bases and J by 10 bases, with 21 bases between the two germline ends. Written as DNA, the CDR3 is TGCAGTTGTGAGCGGGGCGGAGAGTCGTCACCCCTCCACTTT. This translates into CSCERGGESSPLHF.

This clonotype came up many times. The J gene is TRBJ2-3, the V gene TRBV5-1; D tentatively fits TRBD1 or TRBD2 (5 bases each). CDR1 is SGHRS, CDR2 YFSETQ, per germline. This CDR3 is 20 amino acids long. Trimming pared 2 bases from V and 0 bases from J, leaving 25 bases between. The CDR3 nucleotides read TGCGCCAGCAGCTTCCCAAGAACTACCCGAACAGGACTGAGCACAGATACGCAGTATTTT. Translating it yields CASSFPRTTRTGLSTDTQYF.

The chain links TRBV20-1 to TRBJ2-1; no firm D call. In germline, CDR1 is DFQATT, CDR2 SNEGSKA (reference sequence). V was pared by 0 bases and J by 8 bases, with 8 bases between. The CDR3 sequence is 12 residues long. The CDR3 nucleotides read TGCAGTGCTAGAGATCGAGGAGATGAGCAGTTCTTC. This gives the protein CSARDRGDEQFF.

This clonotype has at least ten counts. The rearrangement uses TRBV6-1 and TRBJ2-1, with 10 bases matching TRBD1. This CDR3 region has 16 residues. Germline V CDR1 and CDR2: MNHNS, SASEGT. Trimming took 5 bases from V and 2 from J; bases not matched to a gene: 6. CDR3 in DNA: TGTGCCAGCAGTTTTTCGGACAGGGGGGCCTACAATGAGCAGTTCTTC. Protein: CASSFSDRGAYNEQFF.

DNA of the CDR3: TGTGCCAGCAGACGGGACAGTCTGAGCTCTGGGGCCAACGTCCTGACTTTC. Amino acids: CASRRDSLSSGANVLTF. The rearrangement uses TRBV2 and TRBJ2-6, with 7 bases fitting TRBD1. In germline, CDR1 is SNHLY, CDR2 FYNNEI. V dropped 6 bases and J dropped 0; count of bases not matched to a gene: 8. CDR3 length equals 17 residues.

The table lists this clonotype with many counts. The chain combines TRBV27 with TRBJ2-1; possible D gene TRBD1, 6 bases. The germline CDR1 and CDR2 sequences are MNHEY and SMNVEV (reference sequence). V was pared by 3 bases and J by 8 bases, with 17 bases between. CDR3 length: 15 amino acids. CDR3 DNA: TGTGCCAGCAGTTTTTCAGGGGACATTCAGGATGAGCAGTTCTTC. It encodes CASSFSGDIQDEQFF.

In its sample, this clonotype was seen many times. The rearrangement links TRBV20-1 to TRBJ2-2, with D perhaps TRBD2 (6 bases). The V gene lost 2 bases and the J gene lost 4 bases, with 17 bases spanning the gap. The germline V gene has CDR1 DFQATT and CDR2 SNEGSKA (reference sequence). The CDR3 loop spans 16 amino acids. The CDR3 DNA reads TGCAGTGCTAGACCCTTGGCGGGGCCGGTCACCGGGGAGCTGTTTTTT. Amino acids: CSARPLAGPVTGELFF.

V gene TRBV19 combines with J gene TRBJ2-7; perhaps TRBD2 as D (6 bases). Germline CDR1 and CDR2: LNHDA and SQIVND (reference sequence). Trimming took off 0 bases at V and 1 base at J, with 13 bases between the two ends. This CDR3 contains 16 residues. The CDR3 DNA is TGTGCCAGTAGTATAGATCTAGCGAGGGGATCCTACGAGCAGTACTTC. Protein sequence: CASSIDLARGSYEQYF.

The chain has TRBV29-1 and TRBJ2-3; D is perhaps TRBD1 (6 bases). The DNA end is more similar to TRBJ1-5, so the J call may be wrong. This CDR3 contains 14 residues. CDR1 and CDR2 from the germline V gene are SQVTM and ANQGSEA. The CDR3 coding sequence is TGCAGCGTTGAAGGGCAGGGGTACACAGATACGCAGCATTTT. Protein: CSVEGQGYTDTQHF.